This T cell receptor (beta chain) was recorded in a study of OX40 agonist ivuxolimab in advanced cancers. With regard to the full study: Ivuxolimab was an agonistic, fully human IgG2 monoclonal antibody directed against OX40 (CD134), a costimulatory receptor. Intravenous ivuxolimab was administered to patients every 2 weeks at six dose levels: 0.01, 0.1, 0.3, 1.5, 3 and 10 mg/kg. Among the roughly 52 dose-escalation patients, around 19 had hepatocellular carcinoma, 15 or so melanoma, 9 renal cell carcinoma and 9 head and neck cancer. In the dose-escalation cohort, approximately 82% of patients were male, and the mean age was approximately 60 years with a range of about 20 to 79. Prior anti-PD-1, anti-PD-L1 or anti-CTLA-4 therapy was permitted, and checkpoint inhibitors had been received by about two fifths of dose-escalation patients. Three dose-escalation patients achieved partial responses, one with hepatocellular carcinoma and two with cutaneous melanoma. Peripheral TCRbeta sequencing aimed to test whether ivuxolimab altered TCR sequence diversity and caused clonal T-cell expansion. The paper reports the monotherapy dose-escalation portion (N of about 50 patients) of the phase I ivuxolimab trial. Overall study results and their limits: On average, CD8+ T cells showed more expanded clones than CD4+ T cells after ivuxolimab. The antigen specificity of the peripheral T cells that underwent clonal expansion was not determined. Low levels of normalized T-cell clonal expansion were also seen in some patients who did not respond. At doses of 0.1 to 3.0 mg/kg, clonal expansion of both CD4+ and CD8+ blood T cells was observed from baseline to week 6. In the 0.1-3.0 mg/kg groups, partial responders were among the patients with the lowest normalized peripheral clonal expansion, particularly in CD8+ T cells.

Comments on this clone: Its antigen is unknown. Base qualities are not at hand, and no much larger clone is one base apart.

To sequence the TCRbeta CDR3 region, genomic DNA was isolated from the sorted cells. The immunoSEQ Assay was used to sequence the TCRbeta CDR3 regions. In its TCRdb copy, this immuneACCESS table keeps in-frame sequences only and misses some clones. Where compared with another copy, unresolved V genes explain less than half of these, and the others have no known cause. This sample is represented by about 110,000 clones; about nine tenths of them were singletons. The top ten hold 0.25% to 0.3% of the sample. Patients with autoimmune disease history or receiving systemic immunosuppression were excluded from the trial. Peripheral blood for TCR sequencing was collected from all dose cohorts at baseline, on cycle 4 day 1, and on cycle 7 day 1. The samples were taken from a phase I, first-in-human, multicenter, open-label dose-escalation trial of ivuxolimab. Adults with locally advanced or metastatic melanoma, renal cell carcinoma, hepatocellular carcinoma or head and neck squamous cell carcinoma were enrolled in the trial. CD4+ and CD8+ T cells were sorted separately from peripheral blood before TCR sequencing.

From the cysteine up to the phenylalanine, the CDR3 has a length of 15 residues. Of all the DNA, just the CDR3 is kept, 45 bases in frame from base 1. CDR1 and CDR2, per the germline V gene, are LGHNT and FRNRAP. V is shortened by 1 base, J by 0 bases, and the region joining them spans 4 bases. The TCR originated in an adult with an advanced solid tumor such as melanoma, head and neck, liver or kidney cancer. Source: CD4+ or CD8+ T cells sorted from blood, taken in a trial of the OX40 agonist ivuxolimab. The chain employs TRBV12-5 and TRBJ2-6, with an unclear D gene assignment. The CDR3 protein is CASGLAGSGANVLTF. The sequence in DNA is TGTGCTAGTGGTTTGGCTGGCTCTGGGGCCAACGTCCTGACTTTC.